The clone carrying this TCR beta chain was recorded a few times. Its antigen is not identified. The entry originates in a study of beta chain features in type 1 diabetes. Turning to the study itself: The study examined some 110,000,000 sorted cells across all samples.

Cell sorting via CD45RO/CCR7/CD25/CD127/CD95/CD27 was performed to obtain CD4+ naive, central memory, regulatory and stem cell-like memory cells. Every sorted population was more than 95% pure. The CDR3 is 14 amino acids. V lost 5 bases and J lost 6, with 14 bases in between. CDR1 is LNHDA and CDR2 is SQIVND in the germline V gene (reference sequence). The study's findings and limits: Across all four CD4+ subsets, people with type 1 diabetes showed modestly shorter TCRB CDR3s.

Of the isolated RNA, all was reverse transcribed, and so the sequenced material was expressed TCRB transcripts. TCRdb's copy holds only in-frame clones and misses some; the assay was immunoSEQ multiplex PCR. The sample records 500,000 to 800,000 clones, 9.5% to 15% being singletons. The V gene is TRBV19, the J gene TRBJ2-1, with TRBD1 as a possible D gene (5 bases). This receptor was taken from a man younger than 40 with type 1 diabetes. Specimen: naive CD4+ T cells from blood. The CDR3 DNA sequence: TGTGCCAGTAGTCGGCGGCAGGGTGGCAATGAGCAGTTCTTC. It codes for CASSRRQGGNEQFF.